These 12 T cell receptor beta chains were all obtained from the same sample, sequenced in a study of cytomegalovirus exposure and HLA in healthy donors. Amplification used 60 Vbeta primers and 13 Jbeta primers. TCRdb's copy holds only in-frame clones and misses some; the assay was immunoSEQ multiplex PCR. This sample has over 70,000 clones, with roughly 60% found just once. Sequencing input: PBMCs. The source is a woman aged 45-65 years in good health and CMV-seropositive.

This clone showed up just a few times. The gene calls are TRBV11-3 and TRBJ2-5, with TRBD2 identical over 16 bases. Losses at the gene ends were 5 bases for V and 5 bases for J; bases not matched to a gene: 5. From germline, CDR1 is SGHNT and CDR2 YENEEA. The CDR3 has 16 amino acids. CDR3 amino acids: CASSPGTSGGAETQYF. DNA of the CDR3: TGTGCCAGCAGCCCCGGGACTAGCGGGGGGGCCGAGACCCAGTACTTC.

This chain connects TRBV7-9 to TRBJ2-3; 9 bases match TRBD2. With V trimmed by 3 bases and J by 1 base, 2 bases remained unmatched. This CDR3 region has 15 residues. The germline CDR1 and CDR2 sequences are SEHNR and FQNEAQ (reference sequence). In DNA, the CDR3 is TGTGCCAGCAGCTTCCTAGCGGGGCGCACAGATACGCAGTATTTT. This gives the protein CASSFLAGRTDTQYF.

This clone showed up just a few times. V and J are TRBV2 and TRBJ2-7, with D maybe TRBD2 (5 bases). Trimming removed 7 bases from V and 9 bases from J, with 22 bases in between. The CDR3 has 14 residues. Germline V gene sequence: CDR1 SNHLY, CDR2 FYNNEI. The CDR3: CASTMDGDKRVQYF. Here the CDR3 DNA reads TGTGCCAGCACAATGGACGGGGATAAACGAGTGCAGTACTTC.

J is TRBJ1-3 and V is TRBV6-1; unclear D gene. The germline CDR1 and CDR2 sequences are MNHNS and SASEGT. Trimming removed 6 bases from V and 0 bases from J, with 6 bases in between. This CDR3 is 13 amino acids long. CDR3 loop: CASREGSGNTIYF. The CDR3 nucleotides read TGTGCCAGCAGAGAGGGCTCTGGAAACACCATATATTTT.

With regard to this clone: The sample carries other DNA sequences with the same CDR3. This sequence joins TRBV29-1 and TRBJ2-7; 9 bases map to TRBD1. The germline V gene has CDR1 SQVTM and CDR2 ANQGSEA. The CDR3 sequence is 14 residues long. V was clipped by 6 bases and J by 0 bases; unmatched bases: 6. Here the CDR3 DNA reads TGCAGCGTCTCGGGGACAGGGTCCTCCTACGAGCAGTACTTC. This translates into CSVSGTGSSYEQYF.

The gene calls are TRBV7-9 and TRBJ1-4; unclear D gene. Trimming removed 5 bases from V and 8 bases from J, with 12 bases in between. Germline assignment: CDR1 SEHNR and CDR2 FQNEAQ (reference sequence). This CDR3 contains 13 residues. CDR3 amino acids: CASSPARVEKLFF. In nucleotides, the CDR3 is TGTGCCAGCAGCCCCGCCCGGGTAGAAAAACTGTTTTTT.

The chain has TRBV5-1 and TRBJ2-7, with 9 bases identical to TRBD1. CDR3 size: 15 residues. V was pared by 0 bases and J by 2 bases, with 3 bases of the junction left unmatched. Germline CDR1 and CDR2: SGHRS and YFSETQ. This CDR3 is CASSLGGQGAYEQYF. The CDR3 bases are TGCGCCAGCAGCTTGGGGGGACAGGGAGCCTACGAGCAGTACTTC.

CDR3 nucleotide sequence: TGTGCCAGCAGCTTAGGGACAGGAGACACCATATATTTT. As protein: CASSLGTGDTIYF. V gene TRBV7-9 combines with J gene TRBJ1-3; TRBD1 agrees at 7 bases. Germline V lookup: CDR1 SEHNR, CDR2 FQNEAQ (reference sequence). V trimming: 1 base; J trimming: 8 bases; junction bases outside the gene matches: 2. The CDR3 totals 13 residues.

V gene TRBV5-6 combines with J gene TRBJ2-7, with TRBD1 as a possible D gene (6 bases). This CDR3 is 15 amino acids long. Germline V gives CDR1 SGHDT, CDR2 YYEEEE. V lost 0 bases and J lost 0, with 10 bases in between. CDR3 sequence (DNA): TGTGCCAGCAGCTTGGGGGGGCCCCCCTCCTACGAGCAGTACTTC. This translates into CASSLGGPPSYEQYF. The full variable domain, its missing parts supplied by reference TRBV5-6 and TRBJ2-7, is DAGVTQSPTHLIKTRGQQVTLRCSPKSGHDTVSWYQQALGQGPQFIFQYYEEEERQRGNFPDRFSGHQFPNYSSELNVNALLLGDSALYLCASSLGGPPSYEQYFGPGTRLTVT.

This chain connects TRBV5-8 to TRBJ2-6; no firm D call. Trimming took 7 bases from V and 12 from J, leaving 14 bases between them. Germline V gives CDR1 SGHTS, CDR2 YDEGEE. The CDR3 has 12 amino acids. The CDR3 nucleotides are TGTGCCAGCGGAGAAGGCGAGTCCGTCCTGACTTTC. Protein: CASGEGESVLTF. The full variable domain, rest sourced from reference TRBV5-8 and TRBJ2-6, is EAGVTQSPTHLIKTRGQQATLRCSPISGHTSVYWYQQALGLGLQFLLWYDEGEERNRGNFPPRFSGRQFPNYSSELNVNALELEDSALYLCASGEGESVLTFGAGSRLTVL.

This clone was found once. This chain joins TRBV30 and TRBJ2-3; no clear D. Germline V gene sequence: CDR1 GTSNPN, CDR2 SVGIG (reference sequence). V shed 2 bases and J shed 0 bases, with 3 bases lying between them. The CDR3 covers 12 residues. CDR3: CAWSYSTDTQYF. In DNA form, the CDR3 reads TGTGCCTGGAGTTATAGCACAGATACGCAGTATTTT.

There are a few counts of this clone. The chain recombines TRBV29-1 with TRBJ1-1; D perhaps matches TRBD1 (6 bases). Deletions cut 7 bases from V and 5 bases from J, with 17 bases between. The length of the CDR3 is 13 residues. Per germline, CDR1 SQVTM and CDR2 ANQGSEA. CDR3 residues: CSARQVEETEAFF. The CDR3 DNA reads as TGCAGCGCCCGACAGGTTGAGGAGACTGAAGCTTTCTTT.